This TCR beta chain was obtained from a study of T cells in Graves' hyperthyroidism and ophthalmopathy. Per the germline V gene, CDR1 is SGHVS and CDR2 is FQNEAQ. The CDR3 length is 13 residues. Trimming cost V 6 bases and J 7 bases; bases outside gene matches: 7. Authors of the study amplified TCR beta CDR3 regions from RNA transcripts. HTBI primers were the set used in a first-round RT-PCR of the TCR CDR3. MiXCR was run by TCRdb on the multiplex PCR reads, yielding one entry per CDR3 protein. In the table there are approximately 490,000 distinct CDR3 sequences, roughly 22% of which are singletons. This receptor was taken from a woman in her 70s with Graves' ophthalmopathy. Input material: blood. This rearrangement joins TRBV7-8 to TRBJ2-7; 9 nucleotides agree with TRBD1. The CDR3 loop reads CASRPGQGIEQYF. The CDR3 region has the DNA TGTGCCAGCAGGCCTGGACAGGGGATAGAGCAGTACTTC.